This T cell receptor (beta chain) was recovered during a study of OX40 agonist ivuxolimab in advanced cancers. At the level of the study: Intravenous ivuxolimab at 0.01 to 10 mg/kg was given to patients every 2 weeks. Partial responses, seen in three patients, involved one hepatocellular carcinoma and two cutaneous melanomas. Overall study findings and caveats: With doses of 0.1 to 3.0 mg/kg, CD4+ and CD8+ blood T cells had undergone clonal expansion by week 6. Expanded clones were, on average, more numerous in CD8+ T cells than in CD4+.

Germline-derived CDR1 and CDR2 are KGHSH and LQKENI. CDR3 length equals 15 residues. V was clipped by 3 bases and J by 2 bases, with 13 bases between them. Clones were sequenced by immunoSEQ multiplex PCR, and TCRdb holds only the in-frame ones, with some missing. The repertoire consists of about 48,000 clones, with about 81% occurring once and the leading ten covering around 7.9%. Details on this clone: Its matching antigen is unknown.

The rearrangement uses TRBV18 and TRBJ1-1; tentatively, D is TRBD1 (6 bases). Material: CD4+ or CD8+ T cells sorted from blood, obtained in a trial of the OX40 agonist ivuxolimab. The receptor was isolated from an adult with an advanced solid tumor such as melanoma, head and neck, liver or kidney cancer. The CDR3 loop reads CASSPSSRGNTEAFF. CDR3 sequence (DNA): TGTGCCAGCTCACCGTCTAGCAGGGGTAACACTGAAGCTTTCTTT.